The source of this T cell receptor (beta chain) is a study of blood T cells in healthy people across ages. Regarding the study as a whole: As age increased, TCR beta diversity per million T cells fell in a roughly linear fashion.

This CDR3 region has 13 residues. Trimming left V 8 bases short and J 4 bases short, with 14 bases between. Germline V gives CDR1 MNHNS, CDR2 SASEGT. A note on this clonotype: The target antigen is unknown.

Together with a sample-barcoded 5' primer, a J-beta primer mix was included in a second PCR lasting about 7 to 12 cycles. TCRdb re-called the 5' RACE reads through MiXCR, storing one row per CDR3 protein. Of 700,000 to 900,000 distinct CDR3 sequences listed, 20% to 30% are singletons. In addition, the sample was reused for a study of T cells of mothers and their children. That report adds: Once extracted, all RNA went into cDNA synthesis at about 1.4 ug per 15 ul.

J is TRBJ2-5 and V is TRBV6-1; a possible D gene is TRBD2 (5 bases). This clonotype originated in a boy aged 5-17 years in good health. What was sequenced was blood. The CDR3 DNA sequence: TGTGCCAGCTCCAAGAGGGCCCTAGAGACCCAGTACTTC. Protein sequence: CASSKRALETQYF.